The clone carrying this TCR beta chain was seen at least ten times. Its antigen is as yet unknown. This specimen belongs to a study of Graves' ophthalmopathy and Graves' hyperthyroidism. V shed 4 bases and J 2 bases; nucleotides not matched to a gene: 8. This CDR3 region has 16 residues. Germline loops: CDR1 SGHTA, CDR2 FQGNSA. Disease in donors with ophthalmopathy had moderate-to-severe activity, CAS ≥3, NOSPECS ≥4 and under 3 months' duration. Other autoimmune diseases, uncontrolled infections, pregnancy or lactation ruled patients out of participation. Study-wide results and caveats: A majority of expanded thyroid clonotypes exceeding 0.001 frequency were likewise present in blood.

Transcripts of RNA were the source for amplifying TCR beta CDR3 regions. First-round RT-PCR used HTBI primers; second-round multiplex PCR followed. TCRdb redid the calling of the multiplex PCR reads with MiXCR, one entry per CDR3 protein. The sample yields about 210,000 distinct CDR3 sequences, roughly 29% seen once. This chain joins TRBV7-2 and TRBJ2-5, with 9 bases that match TRBD1. The material sequenced was peripheral blood. The receptor was derived from a man between 50 and 59 years old with Graves' ophthalmopathy. The CDR3 loop reads CASSSRQGDYQETQYF. The CDR3, as DNA: TGTGCCAGCAGCTCCCGACAGGGGGATTATCAAGAGACCCAGTACTTC.